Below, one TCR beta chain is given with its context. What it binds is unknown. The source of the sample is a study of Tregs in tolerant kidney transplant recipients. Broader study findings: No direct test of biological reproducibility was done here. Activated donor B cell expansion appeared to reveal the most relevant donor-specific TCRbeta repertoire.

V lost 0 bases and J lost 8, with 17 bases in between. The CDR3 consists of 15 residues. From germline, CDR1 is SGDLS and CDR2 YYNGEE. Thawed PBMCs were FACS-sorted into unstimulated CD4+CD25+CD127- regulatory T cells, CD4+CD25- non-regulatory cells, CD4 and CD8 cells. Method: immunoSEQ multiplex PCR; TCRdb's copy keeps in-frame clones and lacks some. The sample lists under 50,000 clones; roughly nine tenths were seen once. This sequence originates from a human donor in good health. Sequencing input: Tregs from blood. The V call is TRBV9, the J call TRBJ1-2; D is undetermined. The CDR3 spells CASSVDYTPLGGYTF. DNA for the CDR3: TGTGCCAGCAGCGTAGATTACACCCCCTTGGGGGGCTACACCTTC.